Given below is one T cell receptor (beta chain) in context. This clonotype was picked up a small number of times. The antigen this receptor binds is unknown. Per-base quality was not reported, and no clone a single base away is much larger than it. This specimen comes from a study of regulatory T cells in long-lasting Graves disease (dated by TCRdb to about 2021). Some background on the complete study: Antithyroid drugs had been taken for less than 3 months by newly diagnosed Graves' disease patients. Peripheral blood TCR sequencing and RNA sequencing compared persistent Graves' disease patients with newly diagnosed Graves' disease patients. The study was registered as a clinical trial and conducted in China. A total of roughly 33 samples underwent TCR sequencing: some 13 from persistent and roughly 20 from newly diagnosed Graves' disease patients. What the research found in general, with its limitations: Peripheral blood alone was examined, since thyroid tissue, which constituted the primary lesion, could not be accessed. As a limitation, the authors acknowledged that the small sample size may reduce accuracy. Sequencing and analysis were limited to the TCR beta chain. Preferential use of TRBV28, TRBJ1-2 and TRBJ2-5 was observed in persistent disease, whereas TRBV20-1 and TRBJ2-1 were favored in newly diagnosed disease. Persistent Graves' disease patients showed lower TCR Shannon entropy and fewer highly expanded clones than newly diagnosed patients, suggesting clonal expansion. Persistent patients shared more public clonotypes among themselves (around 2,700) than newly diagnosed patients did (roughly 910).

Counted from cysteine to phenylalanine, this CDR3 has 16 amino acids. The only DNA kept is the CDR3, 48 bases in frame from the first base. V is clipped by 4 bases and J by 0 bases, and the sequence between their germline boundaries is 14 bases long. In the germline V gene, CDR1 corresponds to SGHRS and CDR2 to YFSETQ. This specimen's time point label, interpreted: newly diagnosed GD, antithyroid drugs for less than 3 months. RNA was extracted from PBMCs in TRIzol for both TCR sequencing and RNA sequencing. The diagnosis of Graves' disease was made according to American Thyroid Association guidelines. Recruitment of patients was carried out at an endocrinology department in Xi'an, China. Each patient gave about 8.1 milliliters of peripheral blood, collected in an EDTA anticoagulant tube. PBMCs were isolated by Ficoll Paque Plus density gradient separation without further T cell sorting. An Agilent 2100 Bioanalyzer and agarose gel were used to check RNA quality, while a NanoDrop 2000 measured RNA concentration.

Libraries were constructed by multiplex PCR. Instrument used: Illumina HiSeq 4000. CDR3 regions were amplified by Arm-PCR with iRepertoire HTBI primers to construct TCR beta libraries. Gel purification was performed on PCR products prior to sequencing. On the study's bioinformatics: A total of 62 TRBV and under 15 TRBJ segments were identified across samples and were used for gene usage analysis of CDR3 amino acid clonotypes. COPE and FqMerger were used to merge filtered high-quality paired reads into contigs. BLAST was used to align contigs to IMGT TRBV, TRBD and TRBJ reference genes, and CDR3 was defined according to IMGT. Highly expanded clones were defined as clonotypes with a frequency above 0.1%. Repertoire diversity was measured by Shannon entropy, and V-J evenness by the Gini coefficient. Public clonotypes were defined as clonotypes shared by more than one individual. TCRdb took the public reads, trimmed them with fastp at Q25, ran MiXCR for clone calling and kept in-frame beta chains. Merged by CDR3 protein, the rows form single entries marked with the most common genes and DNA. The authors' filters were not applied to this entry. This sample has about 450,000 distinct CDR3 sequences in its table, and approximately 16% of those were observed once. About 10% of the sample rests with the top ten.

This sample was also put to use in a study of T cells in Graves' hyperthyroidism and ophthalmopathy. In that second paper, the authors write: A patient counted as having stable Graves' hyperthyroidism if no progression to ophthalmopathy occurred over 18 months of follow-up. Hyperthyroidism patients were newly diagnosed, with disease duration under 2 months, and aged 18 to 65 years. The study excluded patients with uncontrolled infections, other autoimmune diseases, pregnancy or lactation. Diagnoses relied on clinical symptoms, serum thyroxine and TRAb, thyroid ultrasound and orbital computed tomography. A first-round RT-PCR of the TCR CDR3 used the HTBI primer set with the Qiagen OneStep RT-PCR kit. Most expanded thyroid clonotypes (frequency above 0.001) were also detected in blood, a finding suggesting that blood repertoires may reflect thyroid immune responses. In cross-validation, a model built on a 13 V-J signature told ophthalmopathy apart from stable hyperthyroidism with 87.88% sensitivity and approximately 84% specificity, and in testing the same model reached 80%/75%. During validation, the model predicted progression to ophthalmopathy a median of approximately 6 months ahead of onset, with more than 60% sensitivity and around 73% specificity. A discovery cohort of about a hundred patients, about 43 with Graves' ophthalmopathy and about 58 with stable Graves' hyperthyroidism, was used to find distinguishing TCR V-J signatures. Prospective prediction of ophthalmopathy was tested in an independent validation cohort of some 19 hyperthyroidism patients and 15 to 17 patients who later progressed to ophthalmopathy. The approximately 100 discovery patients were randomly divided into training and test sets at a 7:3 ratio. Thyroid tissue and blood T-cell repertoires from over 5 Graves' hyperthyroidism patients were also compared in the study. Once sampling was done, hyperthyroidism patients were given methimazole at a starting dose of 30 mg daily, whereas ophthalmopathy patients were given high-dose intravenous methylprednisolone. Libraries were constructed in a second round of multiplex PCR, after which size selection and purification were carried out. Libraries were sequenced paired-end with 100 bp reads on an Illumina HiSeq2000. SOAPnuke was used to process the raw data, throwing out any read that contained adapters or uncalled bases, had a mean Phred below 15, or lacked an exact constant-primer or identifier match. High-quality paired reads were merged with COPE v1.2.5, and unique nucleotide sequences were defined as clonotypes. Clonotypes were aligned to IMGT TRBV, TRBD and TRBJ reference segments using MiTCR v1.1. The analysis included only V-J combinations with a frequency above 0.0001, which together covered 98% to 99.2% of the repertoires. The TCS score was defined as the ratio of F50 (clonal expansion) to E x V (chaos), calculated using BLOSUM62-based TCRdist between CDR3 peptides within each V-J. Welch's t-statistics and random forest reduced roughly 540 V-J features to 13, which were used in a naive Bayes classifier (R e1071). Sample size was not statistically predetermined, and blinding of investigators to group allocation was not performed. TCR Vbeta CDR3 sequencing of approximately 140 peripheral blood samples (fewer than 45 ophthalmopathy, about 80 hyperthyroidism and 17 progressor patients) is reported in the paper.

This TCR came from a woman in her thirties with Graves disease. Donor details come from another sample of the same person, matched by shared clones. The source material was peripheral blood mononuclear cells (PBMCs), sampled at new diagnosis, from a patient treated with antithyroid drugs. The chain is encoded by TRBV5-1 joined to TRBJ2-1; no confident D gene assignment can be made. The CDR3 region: CASSTGYRSSYNEQFF. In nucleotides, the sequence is TGCGCCAGCAGCACGGGTTATCGGAGCTCCTACAATGAGCAGTTCTTC.